This T cell receptor (beta chain) emerged from a study of cytomegalovirus exposure and HLA in healthy donors (dated by TCRdb to about 2017). With respect to the entire study: An earlier analysis of approximately 640 of the donors reported roughly 270 Gb of sequence data and around 120 million unique TCR beta sequences from 190 million or so T cells. Roughly 300 gigabases of sequencing data and approximately 91 million unique TCR sequences made up an early release that covered some 640 HLA-typed donors. Among the roughly 430 genotyped donors, roughly 80% belonged to the genetic ancestry cluster associated with self-reported Caucasian donors. The study aimed to test whether signatures of past pathogen exposure could be identified by cataloging public T cell receptors. The study profiled the T cell repertoires of about 640 subjects by immunosequencing and related them to cytomegalovirus serostatus. A separate validation cohort of about 110 different subjects was used in addition to the 666-subject first cohort. To predict cytomegalovirus infection status, the study brought together high-throughput TCR immunosequencing, statistical association of individual TCRs with disease status, and machine learning. To study patterns of TCR occurrence, a later analysis re-analyzed previously published TCR beta repertoires from just over 650 donors and added high-resolution HLA genotyping. In the later analysis, no new phenotypic data were used to find candidate immune exposures; instead, reliance was placed on TCR beta sequences and their occurrence across donors. To decide whether each TCR beta V gene segment behaved as functional or pseudogenic, an earlier analysis of some 600 of the donors relied on high-throughput TCR beta sequencing. Alongside the repertoire data, information on donor age, sex, ethnicity and CMV serostatus was compiled. A later genetic analysis took genome-wide SNP genotypes for 398 of the 666 donors and used that subset as a discovery cohort. Every repertoire in the discovery cohort had been generated on one and the same sequencing platform. Both class I and class II loci were covered by HLA typing, at four-digit resolution. Typing coverage differed by locus: A, B, C, DRB1 and DQB1 were typed in about 629-640 donors, DQA1 in 522, DPA1 in some 610, and DPB1 in roughly 470. Four or five DR-DQ haplotypes were handled as single units for association and clustering, since linkage in the cohort was strong. Among 398 genotyped donors of the cohort, an average of approximately 240,000 unique TCR beta nucleotide sequences were sequenced per donor, roughly 20% of them non-productive.

The full study reports these points: A few of the identified cytomegalovirus-associated TCR beta chains were confirmed in vitro to be specific for cytomegalovirus antigens. Specific HLA alleles were associated with over 15,000 TCR beta sequences at a false discovery rate of 0.05 in a later analysis. Because some donors lacked HLA typing at each locus, the association tests relied only on the typed subset. In a later genetic analysis, fewer N-insertions in productive TCRs were reported among donors in an Asian-associated ancestry cluster than the roughly 700-donor mean. The authors suggested that the approach could potentially be extended to other disease states and immunological phenotypes. A further reported finding was that TCR beta sequences accurately predicted the HLA-A and HLA-B alleles for most subjects in the first cohort. In this cohort, only TCR beta chains were sequenced, and detectable features were limited by the absence of alpha or paired-chain data. A later genetic analysis associated a missense DCLRE1C variant with V-gene and J-gene trimming of TCR beta chains, and an independent cohort replicated the association. Cytomegalovirus status was reported to be diagnosed by the classifier with high specificity and sensitivity in both the original and validation cohorts. Some IMGT-functional V segments, including TRBV6-2 and TRBV6-3, could not be told apart with the 87-base-pair reads, so those segments were excluded. Correlated functional status among segregating V segments might reflect linkage disequilibrium, but an unknown experimental factor could not be ruled out. Strong co-occurrence of HLA alleles, especially DR and DQ, made assigning TCR associations to individual alleles difficult. While some public TCRs were present in many individuals, most TCR sequences turned up only very rarely across donors. In an earlier analysis of 587 of the donors, most TCR beta V segments appeared in productive rearrangements about 90% or about 30% of the time, broadly matching IMGT annotations. In a later analysis, several top co-occurrence clusters were reported to appear linked to parvovirus B19, influenza, CMV and Epstein-Barr virus. In a later analysis, HLA-associated TCR beta chains were found to be more clonally expanded and to have lower generation probabilities than equally common non-associated chains. The earlier analysis of approximately 560 of the donors excluded some 15 rarely observed V segments, including chromosome 9 orphons, because counts were too low. A cluster of highly shared sequence variants was judged likely to represent a technical artifact of the sequencing pipeline. According to a later analysis, most CMV-associated TCR beta chains appeared to be HLA-restricted, and the HLA associations seemed to be driven largely by CMV exposure. In a later analysis, TCR association rates were found to vary across HLA loci, with the most associated TCRs seen for DRB1 alleles and the fewest for HLA-C alleles. The only immune exposure information available for the cohort was CMV serostatus. In the study, 150 to 200 TCR beta chains were listed as associated with cytomegalovirus. Roughly uniform sequencing depth across donors was assumed in presence/absence analyses, although this assumption may not hold.

The library came from the immunoSEQ multiplex PCR assay. For the multiplex PCR, a mixture combining 60 forward primers for TCR Vbeta segments and 13 reverse primers for TCR Jbeta segments was used. Amplification of the CDR3 region of rearranged TCR beta genes was performed with a multiplex PCR assay on genomic DNA. On the Illumina HiSeq System, the amplified TCR beta libraries were sequenced as 87-base-pair reads. In the original analysis: A later analysis tallied about 77 million unique TCR beta chains across the 650 to 750 repertoires, and some 12 million of those chains were shared by two or more donors. A nearest-neighbor algorithm error-corrected the raw reads and collapsed the reads into unique sequences, merging closely related sequences to remove PCR and sequencing errors. To assign V, D and J gene segments, CDR3 sequences were aligned to IMGT reference sequences. For a sequence to be retained, a match of at least six nucleotides to both a V gene segment and a J gene segment was required. A rearrangement was called productive if the CDR3 had no stop codons and remained in frame with V and J, and every other rearrangement was called non-productive. CDR3 was defined according to IMGT convention as the region running from the second conserved V-encoded cysteine to the conserved J-encoded phenylalanine. Sequences without an unambiguous match to a single V gene segment were excluded from the earlier analysis of 450 to 750 of the donors. An earlier analysis of about 600 of the donors called V segments functional above 56.7% productive rearrangements and segregating when the between-donor standard deviation exceeded 5%. To diagnose cytomegalovirus status from the catalog of TCR beta chain sequences, a statistical classification framework was built. A later analysis assigned V and J genes by comparing TCR nucleotide sequences with IMGT/GENE-DB human TR gene sequences. In a later analysis, CDR3 sequences and most-parsimonious VDJ recombination scenarios were assigned using the TCRdist pipeline. In a later analysis, every TCR beta chain was defined by the combination of its CDR3 amino acid sequence and its V-gene family, and reads without a unique V-gene family were dropped. A later analysis removed several hundred highly shared, low-generation-probability nucleotide sequences to deal with suspected cross-contamination and a sequencing artifact. A later analysis calculated a clonal expansion index for each public chain from normalized within-repertoire ranks of inferred template counts. A later analysis computed generation probabilities with a VDJ recombination model fitted to out-of-frame rearrangements, and checked the results against IGoR. In a later analysis, TCR-TCR, TCR-HLA and TCR-CMV co-occurrence was scored with hypergeometric tests, and a repertoire-size bias correction was applied to TCR pairs. In a later analysis, false discovery rates were estimated by permuting HLA or CMV assignments 20 times. In a later analysis, co-occurring TCRs were grouped with DBSCAN, and TCRdist sequence similarity was added when clustering was performed within HLA-allele-positive subsets. Repertoires with fewer than 30,000 or more than 120,000 public chains were left out of co-occurrence clustering, as were about 5 repertoires with anomalous nucleotide sharing. In its TCRdb copy, this immuneACCESS table keeps in-frame sequences only and misses some clones. Where compared with another copy, unresolved V genes explain less than half of these, and the others have no known cause. V, J and clone size are taken as reported in that table, and D and trimming were inferred from the DNA itself. Counted in this sample were roughly 120,000 clones; around 78% of them appeared once. The ten biggest clones cover 3.6% of the sample.

To note about this clone: Which antigen it targets is not known. Nothing much larger sits one base from this clone, and base qualities are not available.

The CDR3 holds 18 amino acids from the cysteine to the phenylalanine. The CDR3 DNA has 54 bases and is translated from base 1. Germline trimming amounts to 4 bases on V and 4 bases on J, with 14 as the count of junction bases outside the gene matches. CDR1 and CDR2 were assigned from the germline V gene (reference sequence) as MNHEY and SMNVEV. In total, fewer than 750 healthy bone marrow donors made up the cohort. At the time of sampling, every cohort member was nominally healthy, though immune exposures that went unrecorded were likely present. The donor tested CMV seronegative and was one of the 352 seronegative cohort members. Each donor provided a peripheral blood sample, and peripheral blood mononuclear cells were used for TCR beta sequencing. The Qiagen DNeasy Blood Extraction Kit was used to extract genomic DNA from the blood cell samples.

The chain couples TRBV27 to TRBJ2-3; 10 of the junction bases match TRBD2. Sequencing used PBMCs. This sequence originates from a man in his forties in good health and CMV-seronegative. CDR3 sequence: CASSSRSGGAGKADTQYF. The DNA is TGTGCCAGCAGTTCCCGGAGCGGGGGGGCCGGGAAGGCAGATACGCAGTATTTT.